This is a list of T cell receptor beta chains from one sample in a study of T cell responses to AZD1222 COVID-19 vaccine. Produced via immunoSEQ multiplex PCR; TCRdb's table is partial and in-frame only. This table has approximately 130,000 clones, 80% to 90% appearing once. The material sequenced was peripheral blood, taken on day 0 of MenACWY control vaccination. Every receptor here comes from an adult in good health. CDR3s include the opening cysteine and the closing phenylalanine or tryptophan. A D gene is named only where the DNA matches it firmly.

j_gene,d_gene,len,v_gene,CDR3aa,CDR3nt
TRBJ2-1,TRBD2,16,TRBV6-1,CASSETSGSLYNEQFF,TGTGCCAGCAGTGAAACTAGCGGGAGTCTATACAATGAGCAGTTCTTC
TRBJ2-1,-,13,TRBV7-3,CASSLQGNNEQFF,TGTGCCAGCAGCTTACAAGGGAACAATGAGCAGTTCTTC
TRBJ1-3,-,14,TRBV9,CASSAAVGGNTIYF,TGTGCCAGCAGCGCGGCGGTAGGGGGAAACACCATATATTTT
TRBJ1-2,TRBD1,16,TRBV5-1,CASSLELGGEAYGYTF,TGCGCCAGCAGCTTGGAGTTAGGGGGCGAGGCATATGGCTACACCTTC
TRBJ1-4,-,16,TRBV7-8,CASSARSGSTNEKLFF,TGTGCCAGCAGCGCGCGGTCCGGGAGCACTAATGAAAAACTGTTTTTT
TRBJ2-7,-,17,TRBV27,CASSSSRGGLSSYEQYF,TGTGCCAGCAGTTCCTCCCGGGGAGGCCTTAGCTCCTACGAGCAGTACTTC
TRBJ2-7,-,11,TRBV30,CAGGTYYEQYF,TGTGCCGGCGGGACTTACTACGAGCAGTACTTC
TRBJ1-5,TRBD1,17,TRBV4-1,CASSQEMGDRRRQPQHF,TGCGCCAGCAGCCAAGAAATGGGGGACAGGAGGAGACAGCCCCAGCATTTT
TRBJ1-5,-,14,TRBV20-1,CSASKTGGREAQHF,TGCAGTGCTAGTAAGACGGGGGGCCGGGAGGCCCAGCATTTT
TRBJ2-1,TRBD2,16,TRBV6-5,CASSYVGSGRAGEQFF,TGTGCCAGCAGTTACGTGGGTAGCGGGAGGGCCGGTGAGCAGTTCTTC
TRBJ2-1,-,15,TRBV24-1,CATSDPSGGGNGQFF,TGTGCCACCAGTGACCCGAGTGGGGGAGGCAATGGGCAGTTCTTC
TRBJ2-7,TRBD1,15,TRBV18,CASSLTEGQGYEQYF,TGTGCCAGCTCACTGACGGAGGGACAGGGGTACGAGCAGTACTTC
TRBJ2-1,TRBD2,14,TRBV7-9,CASSTTGTSNEQFF,TGTGCCAGCAGTACCACCGGGACTAGTAATGAGCAGTTCTTC
TRBJ2-7,-,13,TRBV5-1,CASSEQGAYEQYF,TGCGCCAGCAGCGAGCAGGGCGCTTACGAGCAGTACTTC
TRBJ1-5,-,19,TRBV5-6,CASSLSSRQVGVGNQPQHF,TGTGCCAGCAGCTTGTCATCCAGGCAAGTAGGAGTAGGCAATCAGCCCCAGCATTTT
TRBJ1-2,-,13,TRBV18,CASSPAGRSGYTF,TGTGCCAGCTCACCGGCCGGCCGGTCGGGCTACACCTTC
TRBJ2-5,TRBD1,15,TRBV16,CASSQSGQGGETQYF,TGTGCCAGCAGCCAATCGGGACAGGGAGGAGAGACCCAGTACTTC